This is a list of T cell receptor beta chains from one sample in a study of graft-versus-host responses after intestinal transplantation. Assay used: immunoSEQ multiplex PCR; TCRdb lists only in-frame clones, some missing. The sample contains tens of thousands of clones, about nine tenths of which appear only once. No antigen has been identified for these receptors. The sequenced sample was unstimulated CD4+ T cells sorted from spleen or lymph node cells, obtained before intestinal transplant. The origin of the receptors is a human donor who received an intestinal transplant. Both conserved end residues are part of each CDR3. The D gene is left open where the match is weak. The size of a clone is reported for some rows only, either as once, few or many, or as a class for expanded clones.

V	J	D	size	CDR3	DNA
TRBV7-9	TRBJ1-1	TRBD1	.	CASSYPGTGGGEDTEAFF	TGTGCCAGCAGCTACCCCGGGACAGGGGGCGGCGAGGACACTGAAGCTTTCTTT
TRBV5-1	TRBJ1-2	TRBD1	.	CASSFTTGRQYTF	TGCGCCAGCAGCTTTACGACAGGGAGGCAATACACCTTC
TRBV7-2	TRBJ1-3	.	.	CASSLGGVAGNTIYF	TGTGCCAGCAGCTTAGGGGGGGTTGCTGGAAACACCATATATTTT
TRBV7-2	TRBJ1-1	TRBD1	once	CASSQGGGPGQGKPEAFF	TGTGCCAGCAGCCAGGGGGGGGGACCGGGACAGGGTAAACCAGAAGCTTTCTTT
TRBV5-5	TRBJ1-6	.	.	CASSPGPSYNSPLHF	TGTGCCAGCAGCCCGGGTCCTAGTTATAATTCACCCCTCCACTTT
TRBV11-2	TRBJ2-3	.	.	CASSLATGTDTQYF	TGTGCCAGCAGCCTCGCGACAGGCACAGATACGCAGTATTTT
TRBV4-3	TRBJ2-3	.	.	CASSQILVDTQYF	TGCGCCAGCAGCCAAATCCTAGTGGATACGCAGTATTTT
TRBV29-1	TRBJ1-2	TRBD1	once	CSVGPDRRDYGYTF	TGCAGCGTTGGACCGGACAGGCGTGACTATGGCTACACCTTC
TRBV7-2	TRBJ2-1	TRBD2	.	CASSFYSGDIYNEQFF	TGTGCCAGCAGCTTTTATAGCGGGGATATCTACAATGAGCAGTTCTTC
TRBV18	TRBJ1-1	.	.	CASSPQVQEREAFF	TGTGCCAGCTCACCACAAGTGCAGGAACGAGAAGCTTTCTTT
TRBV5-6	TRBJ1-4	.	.	CASSFRGWEKLFF	TGTGCCAGCAGCTTTAGAGGGTGGGAAAAACTGTTTTTT